What follows are 17 T cell receptor beta chains derived from one specimen sequenced in a study of shared clonotypes between healthy human individuals. Profiled with immunoSEQ multiplex PCR; TCRdb holds only in-frame clones, not every one. The sample yields over a million clones, approximately 98% seen once. The sample was naive CD4+ T cells sorted from blood. Sample subset: CD45RA+ positively selected. Every receptor here comes from a man younger than 45 in good health.

The CDR3 region is CASSWPNQPQHF. The CDR3 DNA is TGTGCCAGCAGTTGGCCCAATCAGCCCCAGCATTTT. The chain couples TRBV28 to TRBJ1-5; D unclear. The CDR3 consists of 12 residues. V was cut by 4 bases and J by 3 bases, with 4 bases left in between. Germline CDR1 reads MDHEN; CDR2 reads SYDVKM.

The rearrangement joins TRBV18 to TRBJ2-3; D remains ambiguous. This CDR3 contains 15 residues. V lost 2 bases and J lost 4, with 13 bases in between. Germline V gene lookup returns CDR1 KGHSH and CDR2 LQKENI. The DNA of the CDR3 is TGTGCCAGCTCACCAGCACGATGGGCCCCAGATACGCAGTATTTT. This gives the protein CASSPARWAPDTQYF.

V is TRBV28 and J is TRBJ1-5, with no clear D. Trimming cost V 7 bases and J 7 bases, with 14 bases left between them. Germline CDR1 MDHEN, CDR2 SYDVKM. This CDR3 contains 13 residues. This chain's CDR3 is CASTTARKQPQHF. CDR3 bases: TGTGCCAGCACGACTGCGAGGAAACAGCCCCAGCATTTT.

This CDR3 reads CASSTGPPQPQHF. CDR3 DNA: TGTGCCAGCTCAACGGGTCCCCCCCAGCCCCAGCATTTT. The rearrangement uses TRBV18 and TRBJ1-5, with D unclear. The CDR3 is made up of 13 amino acids. The V gene's germline CDR1 is KGHSH and CDR2 LQKENI. The V gene lost 5 bases and the J gene lost 7 bases, with 12 bases spanning the gap.

This clone was seen a single time. V gene TRBV5-4 combines with J gene TRBJ2-2, with D perhaps given as TRBD1 or TRBD2 (6 bases each). Germline CDR1 is SGHNT and CDR2 is YYREEE (reference sequence). The CDR3 sequence is 18 residues long. V gave up 0 bases and J gave up 4 bases, with 19 bases separating them. CDR3 protein: CASSLDGVGGRGTGELFF. Here the CDR3 DNA reads TGTGCCAGCAGCTTGGACGGAGTCGGGGGCCGAGGCACCGGGGAGCTGTTTTTT. Combining the CDR3 with reference TRBV5-4 and TRBJ2-2 gives the whole variable domain ETGVTQSPTHLIKTRGQQVTLRCSSQSGHNTVSWYQQALGQGPQFIFQYYREEENGRGNFPPRFSGLQFPNYSSELNVNALELDDSALYLCASSLDGVGGRGTGELFFGEGSRLTVL.

The CDR3 loop is CASSPGGINNEQFF. In DNA form, the CDR3 reads TGTGCCAGCAGCCCAGGGGGCATCAACAATGAGCAGTTCTTC. The chain couples TRBV11-2 to TRBJ2-1, with TRBD1 identical over 8 bases. The germline CDR1 and CDR2 sequences are SGHAT and FQNNGV. V lost 5 bases, J lost 5 bases, and 5 bases stayed unmatched. There are 14 residues in the CDR3.

V gene TRBV9 combines with J gene TRBJ2-3; D possibly corresponds to TRBD2 (6 bases). Germline CDR1 is SGDLS and CDR2 is YYNGEE. The CDR3 loop spans 18 amino acids. V lost 0 bases and J lost 1, with 18 bases in between. The CDR3 bases are TGTGCCAGCAGCGTAGTAAACTTAGGGCGGGGAGGCACAGATACGCAGTATTTT. The encoded protein is CASSVVNLGRGGTDTQYF.

About this clone: This same CDR3 is encoded by further DNA sequences in the sample. The V call is TRBV30, the J call TRBJ2-7, with unresolved D. Germline lookup yields CDR1 GTSNPN and CDR2 SVGIG (reference sequence). V gave up 0 bases and J gave up 2 bases, with 5 bases separating them. The CDR3 is 12 amino acids. DNA of the CDR3: TGTGCCTGGAGTGTCGGCCCCTACGAGCAGTACTTC. This encodes CAWSVGPYEQYF.

This chain joins TRBV6-1 and TRBJ1-2; perhaps TRBD1 as D (6 bases). Trimming cost V 1 base and J 7 bases, with 13 bases left between them. Germline lookup yields CDR1 MNHNS and CDR2 SASEGT. This CDR3 is 14 amino acids long. The CDR3 region has the DNA TGTGCCAGCAGTGAAGATCAGGGGTGGGGTGGCTACACCTTC. Protein sequence: CASSEDQGWGGYTF.

J is TRBJ2-7 and V is TRBV7-6; perhaps TRBD1 as D (6 bases). Per the germline V gene, CDR1 is SGHVS and CDR2 is FNYEAQ. CDR3 length: 14 amino acids. V lost 5 bases and J 7 bases, leaving 18 bases between the germline ends. Written as DNA, the CDR3 is TGTGCCAGCAGCCTTCTCGCACAGGGAGTAGAGCAGTACTTC. It is translated as CASSLLAQGVEQYF.

A single count supports this clone. The J gene is TRBJ2-7, the V gene TRBV30, with no clear D. The CDR3 is 14 residues long. Trimming left V 3 bases short and J 2 bases short, with 14 bases between. Germline CDR1 is GTSNPN and CDR2 is SVGIG (reference sequence). CDR3 coding DNA: TGTGCCTGGAGCCCCCGCAGGTTGACCTACGAGCAGTACTTC. This gives the protein CAWSPRRLTYEQYF.

The gene calls are TRBV9 and TRBJ2-1, with D possibly matching TRBD1 (6 bases). Looked up from germline, CDR1 is SGDLS and CDR2 is YYNGEE. V was pared by 3 bases and J by 0 bases, with 16 bases between. The CDR3 contains 17 residues. Here the CDR3 DNA reads TGTGCCAGCAGCGCGAGACAGGACCCGAGCTCCTACAATGAGCAGTTCTTC. This sequence encodes CASSARQDPSSYNEQFF.

CDR3 sequence reads: CASSDDTQQPQHF. For the CDR3, the DNA is TGTGCCAGCAGTGACGACACCCAACAGCCCCAGCATTTT. The chain has TRBV2 and TRBJ1-5; unclear D gene. The germline V and J ends were trimmed by 3 bases and 7 bases, with 10 bases remaining between them. Germline V lookup: CDR1 SNHLY, CDR2 FYNNEI. The CDR3 is made up of 13 amino acids.

This clone has a single count. J is TRBJ2-1 and V is TRBV29-1, with TRBD2 matching over 8 bases. Trimming cost V 3 bases and J 0 bases; bases outside gene matches: 13. This CDR3 contains 18 residues. Germline CDR1 and CDR2: SQVTM and ANQGSEA. CDR3 in DNA: TGCAGCGTTGAGGGACTAGTTGTTCCCTTCAGCTCCTACAATGAGCAGTTCTTC. It translates to CSVEGLVVPFSSYNEQFF.

The V gene is TRBV11-2, the J gene TRBJ2-1; a possible D gene is TRBD2 (6 bases). Germline CDR1 is SGHAT and CDR2 is FQNNGV. V was shortened by 0 bases and J by 1 base, with 13 bases between the two germline ends. The CDR3 spans 17 residues. The CDR3 bases are TGTGCCAGCAGCTTAGATTGGGGGGAAGTTTCCTACAATGAGCAGTTCTTC. This gives the protein CASSLDWGEVSYNEQFF.

This rearrangement joins TRBV2 to TRBJ2-7, with D unclear. Germline V gene sequence: CDR1 SNHLY, CDR2 FYNNEI. The CDR3 runs to 11 residues. V was shortened by 3 bases and J by 3 bases, with 3 bases between the two germline ends. CDR3 sequence reads: CASSDHYEQYF. The CDR3 nucleotides are TGTGCCAGCAGTGACCACTACGAGCAGTACTTC.

The genes are TRBV6-6 and TRBJ2-7, with TRBD2 matching over 10 bases. Unmatched junction bases numbered 7, after V lost 2 bases and J lost 6 bases. Per germline, CDR1 MNHNY and CDR2 SVGAGI (reference sequence). This CDR3 has 15 residues. CDR3 DNA sequence: TGTGCCAGCAGTTACGCCCCTAGCGGGAGTTCCGAGCAGTACTTC. Its translation is CASSYAPSGSSEQYF.